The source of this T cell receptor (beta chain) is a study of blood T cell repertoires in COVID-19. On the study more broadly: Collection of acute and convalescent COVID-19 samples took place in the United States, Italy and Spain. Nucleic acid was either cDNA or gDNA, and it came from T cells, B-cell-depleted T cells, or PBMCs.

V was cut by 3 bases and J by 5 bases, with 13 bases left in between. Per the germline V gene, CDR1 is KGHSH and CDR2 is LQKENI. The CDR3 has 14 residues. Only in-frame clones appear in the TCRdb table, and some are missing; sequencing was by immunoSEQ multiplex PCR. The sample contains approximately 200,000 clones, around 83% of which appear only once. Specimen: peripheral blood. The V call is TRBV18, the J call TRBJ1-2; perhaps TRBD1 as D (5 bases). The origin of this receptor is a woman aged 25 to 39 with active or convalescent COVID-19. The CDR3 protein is CASSPLQGSYGYTF. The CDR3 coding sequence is TGTGCCAGCTCACCCCTCCAGGGATCGTATGGCTACACCTTC.